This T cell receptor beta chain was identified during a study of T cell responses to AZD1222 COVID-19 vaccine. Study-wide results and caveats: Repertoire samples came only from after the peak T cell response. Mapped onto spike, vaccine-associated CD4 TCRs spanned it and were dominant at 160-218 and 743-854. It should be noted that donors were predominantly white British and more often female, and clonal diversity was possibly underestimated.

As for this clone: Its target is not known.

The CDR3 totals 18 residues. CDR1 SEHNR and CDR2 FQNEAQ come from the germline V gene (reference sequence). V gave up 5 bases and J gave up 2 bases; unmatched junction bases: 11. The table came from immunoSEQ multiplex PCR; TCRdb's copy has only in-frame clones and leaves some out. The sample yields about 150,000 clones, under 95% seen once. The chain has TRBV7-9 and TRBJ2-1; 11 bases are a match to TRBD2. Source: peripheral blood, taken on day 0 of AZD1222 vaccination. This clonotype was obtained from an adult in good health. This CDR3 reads CASSPSRLAGLTYNEQFF. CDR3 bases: TGTGCCAGCAGCCCCTCACGACTAGCGGGACTTACCTACAATGAGCAGTTCTTC.